The 7 T cell receptor beta chains below all came from one sample that was sequenced in a study of CD8+CD57+ T cells in acquired aplastic anemia. Genomic DNA templated the TCR beta VDJ and CDR3 profiling. A single record per CDR3 protein comes from TCRdb applying MiXCR to the reads. The table has approximately 380,000 distinct CDR3 sequences, 60% to 80% seen once. The sample was sorted CD4+, CD8+, or CD8+CD57+ T cells (not recorded which) from PBMCs. These TCRs come from a human donor in good health, serving as a control.

As concerns this clonotype: A single base separates this from a much larger clone, so it may be a read error. The chain uses TRBV2 and TRBJ2-1; D uncertain. Germline CDR1 reads SNHLY; CDR2 reads FYNNEI. The CDR3 loop spans 12 amino acids. The CDR3 reads CASSEAGNEQLF. The CDR3 DNA reads TGTGCCAGCAGTGAAGCTGGGAATGAGCAGCTCTTC.

This clonotype was seen only a few times. J is TRBJ1-5 and V is TRBV29-1; 9 nucleotides line up with TRBD1. V was clipped by 4 bases and J by 5 bases; unmatched bases: 3. The CDR3 consists of 13 residues. The germline CDR1 and CDR2 sequences are SQVTM and ANQGSEA. In DNA, the CDR3 is TGCAGCGTTGGGGACAGGGTCGATCAGCCCCAGCATTTT. It encodes CSVGDRVDQPQHF.

The rearrangement uses TRBV15 and TRBJ1-1; D is unclear. Trimming took off 3 bases at V and 5 bases at J, with 16 bases between the two ends. The CDR3 has 15 amino acids. Looked up from germline, CDR1 is LNHNV and CDR2 is YYDKDF (reference sequence). CDR3 residues: CATSRGGVGRTEAFF. The CDR3 DNA follows: TGTGCCACCAGCAGGGGCGGGGTTGGGCGGACTGAAGCTTTCTTT.

This clonotype has only one observation. V usage is TRBV20-1 and J usage is TRBJ1-2; D is possibly TRBD1 (5 bases). V lost 3 bases, J lost 12 bases, and 17 bases lay in between. The length of the CDR3 is 12 residues. Germline V gene lookup returns CDR1 DFQATT and CDR2 SNEGSKA (reference sequence). The CDR3 sequence is CSASRADNGNTF. The CDR3 nucleotides read TGCAGTGCTAGCAGGGCGGATAATGGAAACACCTTC.

The V gene is TRBV5-1, the J gene TRBJ1-1, with TRBD1 matching over 9 bases. Germline CDR1 and CDR2: SGHRS and YFSETQ. V shed 2 bases and J 2 bases; nucleotides not matched to a gene: 7. The CDR3 sequence is 16 residues long. This chain's CDR3 is CASSLEDRGENTEAFF. DNA for the CDR3: TGCGCCAGCAGCTTAGAGGACAGGGGAGAAAACACTGAAGCTTTCTTT.

The chain carries TRBV6-5 and TRBJ1-2; 7 positions agree with TRBD1. The germline gives CDR1 MNHEY, CDR2 SVGAGI. The CDR3 is made up of 14 amino acids. V shed 5 bases and J 4 bases; nucleotides not matched to a gene: 7. In nucleotides, the CDR3 is TGTGCCAGCAGTGGAGGGGGCGATCGCTATGGCTACACCTTC. Translation gives CASSGGGDRYGYTF.

On this clonotype: The junction departs from germline at one end; a sequencing error may be responsible. The J gene is TRBJ2-1, the V gene TRBV7-2; D possibly corresponds to TRBD2 (6 bases). The CDR3 is made up of 16 amino acids. CDR1 SGHTA and CDR2 FQGNSA come from the germline V gene. The CDR3 region is CASSLEGSAYDHDQFF. The CDR3 coding sequence is TGTGCCAGCAGCTTGGAGGGGAGCGCCTACGACCATGACCAGTTCTTC. The complete variable domain, with remaining parts taken from reference TRBV7-2 and TRBJ2-1, reads GAGVSQSPSNKVTEKGKDVELRCDPISGHTALYWYRQSLGQGLEFLIYFQGNSAPDKSGLPSDRFSAERTGGSVSTLTIQRTQQEDSAVYLCASSLEGSAYDHDQFFGPGTRLTVL.